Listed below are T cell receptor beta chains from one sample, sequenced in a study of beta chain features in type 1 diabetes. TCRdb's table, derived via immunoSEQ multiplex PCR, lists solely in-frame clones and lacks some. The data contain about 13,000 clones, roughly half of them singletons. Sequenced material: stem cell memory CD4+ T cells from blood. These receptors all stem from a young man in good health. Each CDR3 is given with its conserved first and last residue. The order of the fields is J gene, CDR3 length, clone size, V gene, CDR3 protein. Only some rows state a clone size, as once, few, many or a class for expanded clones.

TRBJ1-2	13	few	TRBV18	CASSPPAGDGYTF
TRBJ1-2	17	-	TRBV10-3	CAIRRGQGAGGQYGYTF
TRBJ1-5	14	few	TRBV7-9	CASSSTATRQPQHF
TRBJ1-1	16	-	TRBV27	CASSLRGGKMNTEAFF
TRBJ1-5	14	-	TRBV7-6	CASSQHDSNQPQHF
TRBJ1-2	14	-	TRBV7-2	CASSLATGAGGYTF
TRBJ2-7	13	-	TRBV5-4	CASSLEASYEQYF
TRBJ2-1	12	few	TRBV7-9	CASSSITNEQFF
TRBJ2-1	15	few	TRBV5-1	CASSLTLAGDNEQFF
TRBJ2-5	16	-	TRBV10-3	CAISGGAVTNQETQYF
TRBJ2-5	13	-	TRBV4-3	CASSQSGWETQYF
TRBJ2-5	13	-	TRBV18	CASSPIQAETQYF
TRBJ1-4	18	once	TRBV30	CAWIQTAGARGTNEKLFF
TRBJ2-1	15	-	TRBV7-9	CASSPGRGSYNEQFF
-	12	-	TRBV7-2	CAGGGDAYEQYF
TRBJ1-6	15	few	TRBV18	CASSYTRGDNSPLHF
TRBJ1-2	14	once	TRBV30	CAWSVLAGDYGYTF
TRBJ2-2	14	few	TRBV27	CASSLGARTGELFF
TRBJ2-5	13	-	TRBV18	CASSSDRQETQYF
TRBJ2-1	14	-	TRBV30	CAWNTGEASNEQFF
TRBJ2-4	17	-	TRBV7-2	CASSLAPGQGIKNIQYF
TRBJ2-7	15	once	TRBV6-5	CATGPGHGYSYEQYF
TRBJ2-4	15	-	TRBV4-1	CASSETRLVINIQYF
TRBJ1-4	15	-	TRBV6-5	CASSYSGQWGEKLFF
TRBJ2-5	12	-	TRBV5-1	CASSSHQETQYF
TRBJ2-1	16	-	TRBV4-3	CASSHVLAGRDNEQFF
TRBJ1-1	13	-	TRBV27	CASRGTGGTEAFF
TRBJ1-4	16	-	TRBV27	CASSLSLTGTNEKLFF
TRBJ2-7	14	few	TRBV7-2	CASSLGQGAYEQYF
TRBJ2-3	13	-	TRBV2	CASSGQGTDTQYF
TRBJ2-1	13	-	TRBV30	CAWRQGWVNEQFF
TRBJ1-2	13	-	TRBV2	CASRQGSNYGYTF
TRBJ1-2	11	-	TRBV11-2	CASSLAGDGTF